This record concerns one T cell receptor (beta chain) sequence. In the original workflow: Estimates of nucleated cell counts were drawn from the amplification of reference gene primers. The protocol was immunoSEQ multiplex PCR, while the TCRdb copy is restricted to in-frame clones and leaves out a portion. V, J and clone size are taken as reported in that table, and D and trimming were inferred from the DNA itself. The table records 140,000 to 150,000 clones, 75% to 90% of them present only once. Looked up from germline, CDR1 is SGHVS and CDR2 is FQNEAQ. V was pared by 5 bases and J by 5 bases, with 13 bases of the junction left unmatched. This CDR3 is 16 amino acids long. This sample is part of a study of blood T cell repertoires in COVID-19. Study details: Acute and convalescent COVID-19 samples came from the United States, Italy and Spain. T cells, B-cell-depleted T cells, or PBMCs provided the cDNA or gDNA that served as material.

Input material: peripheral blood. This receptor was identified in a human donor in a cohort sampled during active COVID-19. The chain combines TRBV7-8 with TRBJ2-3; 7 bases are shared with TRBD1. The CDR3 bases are TGTGCCAGCAGCCAAGGGGACAGCACAGACGTAGATACGCAGTATTTT. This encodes CASSQGDSTDVDTQYF.